Below, one T cell receptor (beta chain) is given with its context. The antigen is not known. The CDR3 is made up of 16 amino acids. V lost 3 bases, J lost 2 bases, and 6 bases stayed unmatched. Germline loops: CDR1 MDHEN, CDR2 SYDVKM. These data originate in a study of cytomegalovirus exposure and HLA in healthy donors. Study in general: For the roughly 370 genotyped donors, roughly 81% fell within the Caucasian-associated ancestry cluster.

The PCR employed 60 Vbeta primers together with 13 Jbeta primers. Using immunoSEQ multiplex PCR, the repertoire was profiled, and TCRdb retains in-frame clones only, with some absent. This table holds roughly 68,000 clones, around 75% found once. General study results and limits: Within a later analysis, the majority of CMV-associated TCR beta chains appeared HLA-restricted. Previously analyzed data showed that most TCR beta V segments were productive at a frequency of about 87% or about 30%. In a later analysis, at a false discovery rate of 0.05, roughly 16,000 TCR beta sequences matched HLA alleles.

Sequencing was done on a sample of PBMCs. The chain couples TRBV28 to TRBJ2-5; 10 positions match TRBD2. The TCR was taken from a woman in her twenties or thirties in good health and CMV-seropositive. Written as DNA, the CDR3 is TGTGCCAGCAGTTTGCTAGCGGGAGTGAGGCAAGAGACCCAGTACTTC. It translates to CASSLLAGVRQETQYF.